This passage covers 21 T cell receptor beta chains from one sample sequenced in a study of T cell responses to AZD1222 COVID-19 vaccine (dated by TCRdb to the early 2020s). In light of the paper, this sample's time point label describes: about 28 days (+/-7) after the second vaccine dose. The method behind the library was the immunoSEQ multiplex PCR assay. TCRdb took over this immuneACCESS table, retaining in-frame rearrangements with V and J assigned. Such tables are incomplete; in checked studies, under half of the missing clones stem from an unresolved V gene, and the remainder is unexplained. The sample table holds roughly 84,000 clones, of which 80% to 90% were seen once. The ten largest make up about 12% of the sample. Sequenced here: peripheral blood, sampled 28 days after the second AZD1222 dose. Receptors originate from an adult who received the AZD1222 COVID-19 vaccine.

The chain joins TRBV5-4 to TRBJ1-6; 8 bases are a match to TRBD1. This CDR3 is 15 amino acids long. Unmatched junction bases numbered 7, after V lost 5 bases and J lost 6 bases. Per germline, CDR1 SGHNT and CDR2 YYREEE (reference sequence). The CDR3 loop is CASSPPGGSNSPLHF. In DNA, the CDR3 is TGTGCCAGCAGTCCCCCAGGGGGCAGTAATTCACCCCTCCACTTT.

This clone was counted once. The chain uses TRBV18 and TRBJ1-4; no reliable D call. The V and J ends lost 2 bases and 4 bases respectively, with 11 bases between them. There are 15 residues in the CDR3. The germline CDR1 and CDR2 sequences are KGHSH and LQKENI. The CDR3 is CASSPINRINEKLFF. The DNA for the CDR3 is TGTGCCAGCTCACCAATAAACCGGATTAATGAAAAACTGTTTTTT.

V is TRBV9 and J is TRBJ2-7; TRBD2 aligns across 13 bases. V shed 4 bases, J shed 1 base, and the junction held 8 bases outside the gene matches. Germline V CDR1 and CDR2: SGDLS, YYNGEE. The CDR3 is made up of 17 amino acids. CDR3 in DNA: TGTGCCAGCAGCTCCGGACTAGCGGGAGTAGAATCCTACGAGCAGTACTTC. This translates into CASSSGLAGVESYEQYF.

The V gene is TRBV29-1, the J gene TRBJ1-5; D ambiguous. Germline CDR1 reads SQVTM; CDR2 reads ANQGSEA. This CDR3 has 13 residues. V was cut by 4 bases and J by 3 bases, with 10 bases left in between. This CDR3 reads CSVALGSNQPQHF. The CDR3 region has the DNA TGCAGCGTTGCGTTAGGGTCCAATCAGCCCCAGCATTTT.

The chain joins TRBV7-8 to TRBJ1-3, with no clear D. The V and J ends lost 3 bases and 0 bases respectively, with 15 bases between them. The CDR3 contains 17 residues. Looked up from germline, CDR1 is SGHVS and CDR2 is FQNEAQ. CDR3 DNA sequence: TGTGCCAGCAGCTTTACCCCATACACCAGCTCTGGAAACACCATATATTTT. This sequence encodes CASSFTPYTSSGNTIYF.

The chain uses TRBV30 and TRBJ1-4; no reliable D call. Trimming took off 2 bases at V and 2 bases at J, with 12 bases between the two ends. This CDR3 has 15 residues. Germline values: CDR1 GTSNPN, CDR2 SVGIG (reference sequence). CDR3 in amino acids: CAWSPQWATNEKLFF. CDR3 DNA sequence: TGTGCCTGGAGTCCTCAGTGGGCCACTAATGAAAAACTGTTTTTT.

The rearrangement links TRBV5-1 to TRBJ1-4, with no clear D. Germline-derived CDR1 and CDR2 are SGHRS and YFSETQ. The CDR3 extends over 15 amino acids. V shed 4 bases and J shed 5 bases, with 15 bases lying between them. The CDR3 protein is CASSVDPGLNEKLFF. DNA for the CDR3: TGCGCCAGCAGCGTAGACCCCGGACTAAATGAAAAACTGTTTTTT.

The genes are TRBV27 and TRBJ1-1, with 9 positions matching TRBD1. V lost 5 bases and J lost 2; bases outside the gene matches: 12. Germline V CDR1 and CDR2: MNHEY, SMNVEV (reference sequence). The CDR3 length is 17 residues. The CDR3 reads CASSTYRGRLINTEAFF. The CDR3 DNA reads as TGTGCCAGCAGTACATACAGGGGGCGGCTTATTAACACTGAAGCTTTCTTT.

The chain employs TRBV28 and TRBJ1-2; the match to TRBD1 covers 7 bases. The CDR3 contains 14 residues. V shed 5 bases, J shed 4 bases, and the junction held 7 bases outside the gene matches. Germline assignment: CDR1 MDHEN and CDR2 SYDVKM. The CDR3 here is CASSTSGTVYGYTF. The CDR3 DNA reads TGTGCCAGCAGTACGTCCGGGACAGTCTATGGCTACACCTTC.

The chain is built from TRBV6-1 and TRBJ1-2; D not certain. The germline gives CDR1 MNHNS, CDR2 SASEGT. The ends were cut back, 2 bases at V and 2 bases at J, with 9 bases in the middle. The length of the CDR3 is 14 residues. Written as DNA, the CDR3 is TGTGCCAGCAGTGAAAGTTGGCAGAACTATGGCTACACCTTC. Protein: CASSESWQNYGYTF.

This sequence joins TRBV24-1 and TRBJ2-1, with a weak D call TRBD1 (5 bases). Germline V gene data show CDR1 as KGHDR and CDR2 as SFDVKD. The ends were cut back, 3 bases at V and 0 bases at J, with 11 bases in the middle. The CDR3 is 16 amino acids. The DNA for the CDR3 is TGTGCCACCAGTGATCCCCAGGGAAGCTCCTACAATGAGCAGTTCTTC. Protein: CATSDPQGSSYNEQFF.

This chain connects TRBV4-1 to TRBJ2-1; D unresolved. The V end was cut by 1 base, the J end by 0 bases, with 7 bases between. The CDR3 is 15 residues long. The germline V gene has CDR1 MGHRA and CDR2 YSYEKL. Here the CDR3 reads CASSQGLDSYNEQFF. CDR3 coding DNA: TGCGCCAGCAGCCAAGGGCTAGACTCCTACAATGAGCAGTTCTTC.

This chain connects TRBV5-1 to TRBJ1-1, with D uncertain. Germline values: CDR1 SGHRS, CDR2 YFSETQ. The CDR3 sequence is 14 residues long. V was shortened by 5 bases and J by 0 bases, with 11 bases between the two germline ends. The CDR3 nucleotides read TGCGCCAGCAGGTGGACTACAATGAACACTGAAGCTTTCTTT. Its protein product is CASRWTTMNTEAFF. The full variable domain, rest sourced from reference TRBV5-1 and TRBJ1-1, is KAGVTQTPRYLIKTRGQQVTLSCSPISGHRSVSWYQQTPGQGLQFLFEYFSETQRNKGNFPGRFSGRQFSNSRSEMNVSTLELGDSALYLCASRWTTMNTEAFFGQGTRLTVV.

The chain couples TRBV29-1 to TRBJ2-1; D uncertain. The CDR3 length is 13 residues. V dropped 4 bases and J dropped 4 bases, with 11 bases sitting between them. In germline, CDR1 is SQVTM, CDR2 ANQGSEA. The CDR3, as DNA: TGCAGCGTTGGGAACGGTGCTTACAATGAGCAGTTCTTC. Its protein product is CSVGNGAYNEQFF.

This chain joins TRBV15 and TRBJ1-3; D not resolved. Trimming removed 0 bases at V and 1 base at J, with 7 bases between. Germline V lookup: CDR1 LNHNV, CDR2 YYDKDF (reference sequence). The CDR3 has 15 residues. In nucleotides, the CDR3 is TGTGCCACCAGCAGAGATCGTGGTTCTGGAAACACCATATATTTT. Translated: CATSRDRGSGNTIYF. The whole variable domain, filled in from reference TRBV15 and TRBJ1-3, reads DAMVIQNPRYQVTQFGKPVTLSCSQTLNHNVMYWYQQKSSQAPKLLFHYYDKDFNNEADTPDNFQSRRPNTSFCFLDIRSPGLGDTAMYLCATSRDRGSGNTIYFGEGSWLTVV.

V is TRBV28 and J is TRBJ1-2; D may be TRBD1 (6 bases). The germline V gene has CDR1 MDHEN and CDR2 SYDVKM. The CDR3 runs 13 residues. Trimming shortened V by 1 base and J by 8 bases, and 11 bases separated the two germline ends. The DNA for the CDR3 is TGTGCCAGCAGTTTATTCAGGGGATTCGGCTACACCTTC. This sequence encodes CASSLFRGFGYTF.

CDR3 nucleotide sequence: TGTGCCAGCACCCAAGAGACCCAGTACTTC. Translation: CASTQETQYF. V usage is TRBV7-9 and J usage is TRBJ2-5; D gene unclear. V lost 7 bases, J lost 1 base, and 1 base lay in between. The CDR3 extends over 10 amino acids. Germline V CDR1 and CDR2: SEHNR, FQNEAQ (reference sequence).

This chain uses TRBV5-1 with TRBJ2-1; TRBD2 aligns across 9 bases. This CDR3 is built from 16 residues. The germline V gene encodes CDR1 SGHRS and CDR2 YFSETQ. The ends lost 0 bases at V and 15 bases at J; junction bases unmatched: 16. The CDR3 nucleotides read TGCGCCAGCAGCTTGGCCCTCGGGACTAGCACCCCTCGGCTGTTCTTC. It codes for CASSLALGTSTPRLFF.

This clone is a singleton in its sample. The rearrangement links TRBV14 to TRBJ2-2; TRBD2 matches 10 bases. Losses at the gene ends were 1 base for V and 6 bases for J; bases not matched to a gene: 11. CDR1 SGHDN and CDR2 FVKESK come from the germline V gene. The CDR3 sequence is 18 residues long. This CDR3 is CASSQVYTAGGFPGELFF. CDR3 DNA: TGTGCCAGCAGCCAAGTGTATACAGCGGGAGGGTTCCCCGGGGAGCTGTTTTTT.

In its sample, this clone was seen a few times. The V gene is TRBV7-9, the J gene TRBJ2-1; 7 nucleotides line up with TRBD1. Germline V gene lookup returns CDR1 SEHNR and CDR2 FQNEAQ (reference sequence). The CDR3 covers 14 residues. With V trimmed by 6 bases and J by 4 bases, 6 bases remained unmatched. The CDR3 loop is CASRNSGQYNEQFF. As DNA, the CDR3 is TGTGCCAGCAGGAATTCGGGACAGTACAATGAGCAGTTCTTC.

DNA for the CDR3: TGTGCCATCACCGAAGGTACTAGGGCCAACGTCCTGACTTTC. Translating gives CAITEGTRANVLTF. V is TRBV10-3 and J is TRBJ2-6; D remains ambiguous. CDR1 ENHRY and CDR2 SYGVKD come from the germline V gene. V lost 7 bases and J lost 5, with 12 bases in between. The CDR3 contains 14 residues.